The clone carrying this T cell receptor (beta chain) was counted a few times. The sorted Tregs were CD4+CD25+CD127-/low cells. The CDR3 runs 15 residues. V lost 0 bases, J lost 9 bases, and 12 bases lay in between. The germline V gene has CDR1 LGHNA and CDR2 YSLEER. TCRdb called the 5' RACE reads again in MiXCR, with one record for every CDR3 protein. In the table there are more than 55,000 distinct CDR3 sequences, under 25% of which are singletons. The sequence derives from a female donor with breast cancer. The chain combines TRBV4-3 with TRBJ1-6; a weak D match, TRBD1 (5 bases). The sequenced sample consisted of tumor-infiltrating Tregs sorted from the breast tumor. The CDR3 DNA reads as TGCGCCAGCAGCCAAGATAACCAGGGAGGTTCACCCCTCCACTTT. Translating gives CASSQDNQGGSPLHF.